Below are 20 T cell receptor beta chains sequenced from a single sample in a study of beta chain features in type 1 diabetes. All of the isolated RNA was reverse transcribed, so expressed TCRB transcripts were sequenced. Some clones are missing from TCRdb's copy, which holds only in-frame ones; the method was immunoSEQ multiplex PCR. The sample comprises about 620,000 clones, around a sixth of which are singletons, and about 0.086% rests with the top ten. The specimen sequenced was naive CD4+ T cells from blood. The receptor set was obtained from a man between 18 and 29 years old in good health.

This clone came up a few times. The chain links TRBV7-2 to TRBJ2-3, with 8 positions matching TRBD2. CDR3 length equals 15 residues. Germline loops: CDR1 SGHTA, CDR2 FQGNSA. V was pared by 5 bases and J by 2 bases, with 6 bases of the junction left unmatched. DNA for the CDR3: TGTGCCAGCAGCCGGCGGGGGGCCTTCACAGATACGCAGTATTTT. It translates to CASSRRGAFTDTQYF.

The chain carries TRBV5-1 and TRBJ2-1; tentatively, D is TRBD1 (6 bases). Germline CDR1 reads SGHRS; CDR2 reads YFSETQ. Between the trimmed V and J ends, which lost 4 bases and 4 bases, there was a span of 12 bases. This CDR3 has 14 residues. In DNA, the CDR3 is TGCGCCAGCAGCCTAGGACAGTTTTACAATGAGCAGTTCTTC. Its protein is CASSLGQFYNEQFF. Combining the CDR3 with reference TRBV5-1 and TRBJ2-1 gives the whole variable domain KAGVTQTPRYLIKTRGQQVTLSCSPISGHRSVSWYQQTPGQGLQFLFEYFSETQRNKGNFPGRFSGRQFSNSRSEMNVSTLELGDSALYLCASSLGQFYNEQFFGPGTRLTVL.

The CDR3 DNA reads as TGTGCCAGCAGCTTACGGGGTAACTATGGCTACACCTTC. Protein product: CASSLRGNYGYTF. This rearrangement joins TRBV7-9 to TRBJ1-2; no reliable D call. Germline loops: CDR1 SEHNR, CDR2 FQNEAQ (reference sequence). The V and J ends lost 2 bases and 1 base respectively, with 5 bases between them. This CDR3 region has 13 residues.

This clone was found a few times. CDR3 sequence (DNA): TGTGCCAGCAGCCAGACAGAGTCTGGGGCCAACGTCCTGACTTTC. Its protein product is CASSQTESGANVLTF. The chain recombines TRBV7-6 with TRBJ2-6; possibly TRBD1 for D (5 bases). The length of the CDR3 is 15 residues. Germline V CDR1 and CDR2: SGHVS, FNYEAQ. Trimming took off 5 bases at V and 1 base at J, with 9 bases between the two ends.

The DNA for the CDR3 is TGTGCCAGCTCACCACGTGGGACTAGCGGGAGGATCGGCAAGCAGTTCTTC. Translated, it gives CASSPRGTSGRIGKQFF. The chain combines TRBV18 with TRBJ2-1; 15 nucleotides match TRBD2. The CDR3 has 17 amino acids. J lost 11 bases, V lost 1 base, and 9 bases had no gene match. Germline V CDR1 and CDR2: KGHSH, LQKENI.

The chain joins TRBV30 to TRBJ1-3, with unresolved D. Germline V lookup: CDR1 GTSNPN, CDR2 SVGIG (reference sequence). The CDR3 is 11 amino acids. Trimming shortened V by 2 bases and J by 10 bases, and 9 bases separated the two germline ends. CDR3 DNA sequence: TGTGCCTGGAGTAGCAGGTCGACCATATATTTT. Its translation is CAWSSRSTIYF.

The chain couples TRBV9 to TRBJ2-5; D is possibly TRBD1 or TRBD2 (7 bases each). Trimming removed 1 base at V and 7 bases at J, with 11 bases between. The CDR3 loop spans 13 amino acids. CDR1 is SGDLS, CDR2 YYNGEE, per germline. The DNA of the CDR3 is TGTGCCAGCAGCGTAAGGGAGGGGGCGACCCAGTACTTC. Translation gives CASSVREGATQYF.

This clone appeared a few times. The chain employs TRBV5-1 and TRBJ1-3; 7 bases align to TRBD1. V was clipped by 4 bases and J by 4 bases; unmatched bases: 8. The CDR3 runs to 15 residues. Germline CDR1 and CDR2: SGHRS and YFSETQ. The chain's CDR3 is CASSPSGTEGNTIYF. The CDR3 DNA reads TGCGCCAGCAGCCCATCCGGGACAGAAGGAAACACCATATATTTT.

The chain couples TRBV18 to TRBJ2-3; 9 bases are shared with TRBD2. Germline trimming cut 4 bases from V and 0 bases from J; bases unmatched to any gene: 2. The CDR3 is 15 amino acids. Germline CDR1 reads KGHSH; CDR2 reads LQKENI. The CDR3 DNA reads TGTGCCAGCTCACGACTAGCGGCTAGCACAGATACGCAGTATTTT. Translating gives CASSRLAASTDTQYF.

This clone was counted a few times. The chain links TRBV19 to TRBJ1-5, with D possibly matching TRBD1 (6 bases). Deletions cut 6 bases from V and 0 bases from J, with 21 bases between. Germline V gene sequence: CDR1 LNHDA, CDR2 SQIVND (reference sequence). The CDR3 has 18 amino acids. The DNA of the CDR3 is TGTGCCAGTAGGGCAGGGGTTCGGGAGGGTTATAGCAATCAGCCCCAGCATTTT. It specifies CASRAGVREGYSNQPQHF.

This clone came up a few times. The rearrangement joins TRBV4-1 to TRBJ2-7; D may correspond to TRBD1 or TRBD2 (6 bases each). Trimming removed 0 bases from V and 2 bases from J, with 11 bases in between. The CDR3 loop spans 15 amino acids. Germline assignment: CDR1 MGHRA and CDR2 YSYEKL. The CDR3 loop reads CASSQDGGGTYEQYF. For the CDR3, the DNA is TGCGCCAGCAGCCAAGACGGAGGGGGAACCTACGAGCAGTACTTC.

The chain is built from TRBV7-9 and TRBJ1-4; D is undetermined. The CDR3 is 16 amino acids. In germline, CDR1 is SEHNR, CDR2 FQNEAQ (reference sequence). V was trimmed by 5 bases and J by 0 bases, leaving 13 bases between them. CDR3 region: CASSHGRFATNEKLFF. The DNA for the CDR3 is TGTGCCAGCAGCCATGGCAGGTTTGCAACTAATGAAAAACTGTTTTTT. Based on the CDR3 plus reference TRBV7-9 and TRBJ1-4, the full variable domain is DTGVSQNPRHKITKRGQNVTFRCDPISEHNRLYWYRQTLGQGPEFLTYFQNEAQLEKSRLLSDRFSAERPKGSFSTLEIQRTEQGDSAMYLCASSHGRFATNEKLFFGSGTQLSVL.

In its sample, this clone was seen a few times. V is TRBV6-6 and J is TRBJ1-3, with TRBD1 identical over 7 bases. The CDR3 consists of 15 residues. Germline assignment: CDR1 MNHNY and CDR2 SVGAGI (reference sequence). The trim removed 6 bases at V and 7 bases at J, leaving 12 bases unmatched. For the CDR3, the DNA is TGTGCCAGCAGCCCCGATAATAGGGGGCGGAACACCATATATTTT. Translated, it gives CASSPDNRGRNTIYF.

The chain is built from TRBV5-6 and TRBJ2-7, with 10 bases identical to TRBD1. The CDR3 is 14 residues long. The junction had 9 bases not matched to a gene; V was cut back by 6 bases and J by 6 bases. Looked up from germline, CDR1 is SGHDT and CDR2 is YYEEEE. DNA of the CDR3: TGTGCCAGCAAGGCCCCGGGGACAGGGGCCGAGCAGTACTTC. Residues: CASKAPGTGAEQYF.

The rearrangement joins TRBV2 to TRBJ1-2; D is unresolved. V lost 3 bases, J lost 4 bases, and 12 bases lay in between. The CDR3 is 14 amino acids. Germline CDR1 is SNHLY and CDR2 is FYNNEI. CDR3 sequence reads: CASSERAFSYGYTF. The CDR3 DNA sequence: TGTGCCAGCAGTGAGAGGGCGTTCAGCTATGGCTACACCTTC.

This clone was seen a handful of times. For the CDR3, the DNA is TGTGCCAGCTCACCTTCGGGCAGTTACTCTGGAAACACCATATATTTT. This sequence encodes CASSPSGSYSGNTIYF. The chain has TRBV18 and TRBJ1-3; D is undetermined. The V gene's germline CDR1 is KGHSH and CDR2 LQKENI. The CDR3 has 16 amino acids. Trimming left V 3 bases short and J 0 bases short, with 12 bases between.

This clone was seen a handful of times. The V gene is TRBV7-2, the J gene TRBJ2-4, with D possibly being TRBD1 or TRBD2 (5 bases each). The CDR3 length is 16 residues. Germline CDR1 reads SGHTA; CDR2 reads FQGNSA. V gave up 5 bases and J gave up 0 bases, with 14 bases separating them. The CDR3 is CASSPRAGTAKNIQYF. As DNA, the CDR3 is TGTGCCAGCAGCCCACGGGCCGGGACAGCCAAAAACATTCAGTACTTC.

The chain has TRBV2 and TRBJ1-2; a possible D gene is TRBD1 (5 bases). CDR1 and CDR2 from the germline V gene are SNHLY and FYNNEI. V lost 4 bases, J lost 4 bases, and 13 bases lay in between. The CDR3 is made up of 14 amino acids. The CDR3 spells CASSGDGRGYGYTF. The CDR3 DNA reads as TGTGCCAGCAGTGGGGACGGAAGAGGCTATGGCTACACCTTC.

This clone was picked up a small number of times. The rearrangement joins TRBV30 to TRBJ2-3; possibly TRBD1 or TRBD2 for D (5 bases each). In germline, CDR1 is GTSNPN, CDR2 SVGIG (reference sequence). The CDR3 has 13 amino acids. Trimming pared 3 bases from V and 4 bases from J, leaving 11 bases between. The CDR3 nucleotides read TGTGCCTGGAGCGGGGCGAGTTCAGATACGCAGTATTTT. Protein sequence: CAWSGASSDTQYF.

This chain links TRBV15 with TRBJ1-5; D gene ambiguous. The ends were cut back, 0 bases at V and 3 bases at J, with 12 bases in the middle. CDR1 is LNHNV, CDR2 YYDKDF, per germline (reference sequence). The CDR3 is 16 residues long. For the CDR3, the DNA is TGTGCCACCAGCAGAGAAGATTTAATAGACAATCAGCCCCAGCATTTT. This codes for CATSREDLIDNQPQHF.